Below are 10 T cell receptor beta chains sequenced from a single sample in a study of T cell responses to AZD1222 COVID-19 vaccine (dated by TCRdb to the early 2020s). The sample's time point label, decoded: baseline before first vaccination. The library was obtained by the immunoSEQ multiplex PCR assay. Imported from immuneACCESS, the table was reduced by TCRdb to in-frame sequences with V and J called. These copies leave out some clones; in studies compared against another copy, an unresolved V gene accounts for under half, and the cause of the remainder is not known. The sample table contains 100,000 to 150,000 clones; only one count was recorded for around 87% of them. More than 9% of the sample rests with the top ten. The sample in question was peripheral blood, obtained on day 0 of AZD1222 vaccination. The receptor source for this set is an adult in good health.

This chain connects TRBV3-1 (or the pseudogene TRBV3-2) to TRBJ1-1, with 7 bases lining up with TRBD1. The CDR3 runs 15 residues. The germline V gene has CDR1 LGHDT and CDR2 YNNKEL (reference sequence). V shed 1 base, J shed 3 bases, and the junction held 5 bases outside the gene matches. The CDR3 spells CASSQGTGEDTEAFF. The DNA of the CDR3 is TGTGCCAGCAGCCAAGGCACAGGGGAGGACACTGAAGCTTTCTTT.

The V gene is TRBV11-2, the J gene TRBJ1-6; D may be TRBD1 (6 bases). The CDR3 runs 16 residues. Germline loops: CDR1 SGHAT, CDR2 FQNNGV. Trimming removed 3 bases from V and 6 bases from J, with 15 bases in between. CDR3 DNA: TGTGCCAGCAGCTTTAACAGGGAGAGGGGTAATTCACCCCTCCACTTT. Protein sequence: CASSFNRERGNSPLHF.

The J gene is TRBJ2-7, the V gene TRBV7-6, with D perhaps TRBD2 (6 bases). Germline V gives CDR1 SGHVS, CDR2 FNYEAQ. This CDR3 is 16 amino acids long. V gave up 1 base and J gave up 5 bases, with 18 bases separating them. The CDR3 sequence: CASSLGAGSPSDEQYF. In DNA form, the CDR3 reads TGTGCCAGCAGCTTAGGGGCGGGGTCCCCCTCTGACGAGCAGTACTTC.

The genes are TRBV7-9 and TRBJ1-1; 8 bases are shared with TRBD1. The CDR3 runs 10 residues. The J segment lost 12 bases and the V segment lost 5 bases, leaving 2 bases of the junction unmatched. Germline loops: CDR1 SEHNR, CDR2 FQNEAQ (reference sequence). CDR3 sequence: CASSQGASFF. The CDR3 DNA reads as TGTGCCAGCAGCCAGGGGGCCTCTTTCTTT.

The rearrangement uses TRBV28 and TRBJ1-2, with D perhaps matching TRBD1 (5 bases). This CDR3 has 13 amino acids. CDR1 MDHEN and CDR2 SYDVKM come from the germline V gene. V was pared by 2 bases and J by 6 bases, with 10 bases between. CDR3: CASSLQGFDGYTF. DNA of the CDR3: TGTGCCAGCAGTTTACAGGGTTTCGATGGCTACACCTTC.

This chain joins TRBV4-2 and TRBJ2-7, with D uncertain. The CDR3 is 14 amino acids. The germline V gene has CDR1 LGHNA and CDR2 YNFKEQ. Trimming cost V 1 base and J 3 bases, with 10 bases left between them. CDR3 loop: CASSQGLRDYEQYF. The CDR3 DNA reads TGTGCCAGCAGCCAAGGCCTAAGGGACTACGAGCAGTACTTC.

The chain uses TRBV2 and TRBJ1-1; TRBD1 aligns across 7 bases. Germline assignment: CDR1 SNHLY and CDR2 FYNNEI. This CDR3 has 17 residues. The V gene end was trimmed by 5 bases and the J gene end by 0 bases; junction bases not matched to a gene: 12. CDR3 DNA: TGTGCCAGCAGTACACCCCGGGACAGTGCTGTGAACACTGAAGCTTTCTTT. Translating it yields CASSTPRDSAVNTEAFF. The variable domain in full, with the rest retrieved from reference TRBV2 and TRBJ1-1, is EPEVTQTPSHQVTQMGQEVILRCVPISNHLYFYWYRQILGQKVEFLVSFYNNEISEKSEIFDDQFSVERPDGSNFTLKIRSTKLEDSAMYFCASSTPRDSAVNTEAFFGQGTRLTVV.

The CDR3 bases are TGTGCCAGCAGCTCCCTAGCGCCCGGGGAGCTGTTTTTT. Translated: CASSSLAPGELFF. The chain is built from TRBV7-2 and TRBJ2-2; TRBD2 is a possible D gene (6 bases). The CDR3 has 13 amino acids. The V end lost 4 bases, the J end lost 6 bases, and 9 bases lay between the germline ends. The germline V gene encodes CDR1 SGHTA and CDR2 FQGNSA.

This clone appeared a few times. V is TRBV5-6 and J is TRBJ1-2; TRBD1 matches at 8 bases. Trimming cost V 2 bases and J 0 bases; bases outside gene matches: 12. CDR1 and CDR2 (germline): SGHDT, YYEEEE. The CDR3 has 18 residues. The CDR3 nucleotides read TGTGCCAGCAGCTTCAGGGGACAGGCCCTCCCTTCTAACTATGGCTACACCTTC. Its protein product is CASSFRGQALPSNYGYTF.

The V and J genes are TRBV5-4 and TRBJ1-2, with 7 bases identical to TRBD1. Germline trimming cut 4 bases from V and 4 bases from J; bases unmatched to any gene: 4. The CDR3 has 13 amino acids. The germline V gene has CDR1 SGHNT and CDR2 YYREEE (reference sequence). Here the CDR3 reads CASSAGQFYGYTF. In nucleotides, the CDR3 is TGTGCCAGCAGCGCGGGACAGTTCTATGGCTACACCTTC.